The 22 T cell receptor beta chains given below trace back to one sample, sequenced in a study of blood T cells in healthy people across ages. With a J-beta primer mix and a sample-barcoded 5' primer, a second PCR ran 7 to 11 cycles. TCRdb reprocessed the 5' RACE reads with MiXCR, giving one entry per CDR3 protein. Among fewer than 1,000,000 distinct CDR3 sequences listed, roughly 44% were seen once. Source material: blood. These receptors came from a man between 60 and 75 years old in good health.

The chain has TRBV4-3 and TRBJ2-2, with TRBD1 matching 7 bases. The ends lost 1 base at V and 3 bases at J; junction bases unmatched: 8. The CDR3 runs 17 residues. Germline V gene lookup returns CDR1 LGHNA and CDR2 YSLEER. The CDR3: CASSQGFEGADTGELFF. CDR3 DNA: TGCGCCAGCAGCCAAGGCTTTGAGGGGGCAGACACCGGGGAGCTGTTTTTT.

The rearrangement links TRBV28 to TRBJ1-5, with TRBD1 as a possible D gene (5 bases). Trimming took 1 base from V and 2 from J, leaving 12 bases between them. The germline V gene encodes CDR1 MDHEN and CDR2 SYDVKM. CDR3 length: 16 residues. The CDR3, as DNA: TGTGCCAGCAGTTTATTGAGGGCGGGGGGCAATCAGCCCCAGCATTTT. This encodes CASSLLRAGGNQPQHF.

V gene TRBV6-1 combines with J gene TRBJ1-4; no definite D call. V was trimmed by 7 bases and J by 0 bases, leaving 18 bases between them. The CDR3 is 17 residues long. Per the germline V gene, CDR1 is MNHNS and CDR2 is SASEGT. The CDR3 DNA sequence: TGTGCCAGCACCTTTTGGGCCATTGATACAACTAATGAAAAACTGTTTTTT. Translating gives CASTFWAIDTTNEKLFF.

V is TRBV7-2 and J is TRBJ1-4, with TRBD1 matching over 7 bases. The V gene's germline CDR1 is SGHTA and CDR2 FQGNSA. Trimming cost V 5 bases and J 5 bases; bases outside gene matches: 8. The CDR3 totals 15 residues. The CDR3 nucleotides are TGTGCCAGCAGCCTGGGGGGGACAGTCAATGAAAAACTGTTTTTT. Residues: CASSLGGTVNEKLFF.

This clonotype was counted only a few times. The V gene is TRBV7-9, the J gene TRBJ1-4; 10 bases agree with TRBD1. J was trimmed by 15 bases and V by 5 bases; bases with no gene match: 15. CDR1 is SEHNR, CDR2 FQNEAQ, per germline (reference sequence). The CDR3 extends over 15 amino acids. The CDR3 loop is CASSPGQGTLGGMFF. In DNA form, the CDR3 reads TGTGCCAGCAGCCCGGGACAGGGGACGCTCGGAGGGATGTTTTTT.

As regards this clonotype: Just one base apart from a much larger clone, this may be a read error. The CDR3 spells CASSLAAKNIQYF. The DNA of the CDR3 is TGTGCCAGCAGCTTAGCAGCCAAAAACATTCAGTACTTC. The V gene is TRBV5-6, the J gene TRBJ2-4; D not resolved. The CDR3 is 13 residues long. V lost 2 bases to trimming and J lost 0 bases, with 3 bases between them. CDR1 and CDR2 (germline): SGHDT, YYEEEE.

V usage is TRBV4-3 and J usage is TRBJ2-5; D may be TRBD1 (6 bases). With 3 bases removed from V and 4 bases from J, the gap between germline ends came to 12 bases. The CDR3 covers 14 residues. Germline-derived CDR1 and CDR2 are LGHNA and YSLEER. The CDR3 DNA follows: TGCGCCAGCAGCCATGGGGGCGTCGGAGAGACCCAGTACTTC. The encoded protein is CASSHGGVGETQYF.

The chain combines TRBV6-2 or TRBV6-3 with TRBJ2-7; 9 bases are shared with TRBD1. Germline V gives CDR1 MNHEY, CDR2 SVGEGT. The CDR3 covers 15 residues. V lost 3 bases, J lost 3 bases, and 6 bases stayed unmatched. The DNA of the CDR3 is TGTGCCAGCAGTTATTCTACAGGGGGCGGCTACGAGCAGTACTTC. Protein: CASSYSTGGGYEQYF.

This clonotype was seen only once. The CDR3 DNA follows: TGTGCCAGCAGTTACAGGCAGGGCGACACAGATACGCAGTATTTT. Amino acid sequence: CASSYRQGDTDTQYF. This chain connects TRBV6-2 or TRBV6-3 to TRBJ2-3; TRBD1 is a possible D gene (5 bases). V dropped 2 bases and J dropped 2 bases, with 11 bases sitting between them. Germline V gives CDR1 MNHEY, CDR2 SVGEGT. This CDR3 comprises 15 residues.

The genes are TRBV27 and TRBJ2-3; unclear D gene. The germline V gene has CDR1 MNHEY and CDR2 SMNVEV (reference sequence). V was clipped by 5 bases and J by 2 bases, with 17 bases between them. The CDR3 contains 16 residues. DNA of the CDR3: TGTGCCAGCAGTGTCTTTGGAAGGCGGAACACAGATACGCAGTATTTT. This codes for CASSVFGRRNTDTQYF.

The chain uses TRBV2 and TRBJ1-6; D not resolved. Germline loops: CDR1 SNHLY, CDR2 FYNNEI. V lost 4 bases, J lost 8 bases, and 15 bases lay in between. The CDR3 is 15 residues long. CDR3 loop: CASSAGEGVYSPLHF. The CDR3 DNA sequence: TGTGCCAGCAGTGCTGGGGAGGGCGTTTATTCACCCCTCCACTTT.

As regards this clonotype: A much larger clone lies one base from this, so it may be a read error. The chain combines TRBV12-3 or TRBV12-4 with TRBJ1-4; D is perhaps TRBD1 (6 bases). The V gene lost 4 bases and the J gene lost 5 bases, with 14 bases spanning the gap. CDR3 length: 15 residues. For the CDR3, the DNA is TGTGCCAGCAGTTGCTCCGGGACACAAAATGAAAAACTGTTTTTT. It encodes CASSCSGTQNEKLFF.

The V and J genes are TRBV20-1 and TRBJ2-3; 13 bases are a match to TRBD2. V gave up 5 bases and J gave up 1 base; unmatched junction bases: 12. Germline V gene data show CDR1 as DFQATT and CDR2 as SNEGSKA (reference sequence). The CDR3 is 18 amino acids. The CDR3 region is CSARPGGGLAGRTDTQYF. The CDR3 nucleotides are TGCAGTGCTCGCCCCGGCGGGGGACTAGCGGGGCGCACAGATACGCAGTATTTT.

In this sample, this clonotype turned up a few times. The chain has TRBV5-1 and TRBJ1-5; perhaps TRBD1 as D (5 bases). V lost 4 bases to trimming and J lost 5 bases, with 13 bases between them. CDR1 SGHRS and CDR2 YFSETQ come from the germline V gene. CDR3 length: 14 amino acids. This CDR3 reads CASSPTGRDQPQHF. In DNA form, the CDR3 reads TGCGCCAGCAGCCCCACAGGTCGGGATCAGCCCCAGCATTTT.

The chain is built from TRBV5-5 and TRBJ1-1; the D is unclear. V was clipped by 4 bases and J by 3 bases, with 16 bases between them. Per germline, CDR1 SGHKS and CDR2 YYEKEE (reference sequence). The CDR3 has 15 residues. The CDR3 nucleotides read TGTGCCAGCAGCCTGGAGGCAGTTGAGGACACTGAAGCTTTCTTT. Translation gives CASSLEAVEDTEAFF.

This clonotype has only a few counts. The chain links TRBV5-1 to TRBJ2-4; D is possibly TRBD1 or TRBD2 (5 bases each). The CDR3 runs 14 residues. V shed 7 bases and J shed 5 bases, with 16 bases lying between them. CDR1 is SGHRS, CDR2 YFSETQ, per germline. The CDR3: CASQARRGENIQYF. For the CDR3, the DNA is TGCGCCAGCCAGGCTAGACGGGGCGAAAACATTCAGTACTTC.

The rearrangement uses TRBV9 and TRBJ2-1; perhaps TRBD2 as D (6 bases). Germline V gene sequence: CDR1 SGDLS, CDR2 YYNGEE. V lost 4 bases to trimming and J lost 10 bases, with 21 bases between them. The length of the CDR3 is 15 residues. This chain's CDR3 is CASSPPGGARYEQFF. The CDR3 bases are TGTGCCAGCAGCCCCCCTGGCGGGGCCCGCTACGAGCAGTTCTTC.

V usage is TRBV21-1 and J usage is TRBJ2-7. TRBV21-1 constitutes a pseudogene. This CDR3 is built from 16 residues. The CDR3 DNA reads as TGTGCCAAACGAAACGGAACACCAGACACTACCTACGAGCAGTACTTC. Residues: CAKRNGTPDTTYEQYF.

As to this clonotype: With a much larger clone just one base away, this may be a read error. The V call is TRBV12-3 or TRBV12-4, the J call TRBJ2-7, with 10 bases identical to TRBD2. This CDR3 region has 15 residues. V shed 3 bases and J 7 bases; nucleotides not matched to a gene: 9. The CDR3 coding sequence is TGTGCCAGCAGTTTCCCGGGACTAGCGTACAATGAGCAGTACTTC. Protein: CASSFPGLAYNEQYF.

This clonotype was seen more than once but under ten times. The chain uses TRBV7-8 and TRBJ2-4; D is unresolved. The last part of the DNA fits TRBJ2-7 better; the J call may be wrong. The CDR3 has 11 amino acids. Germline loops: CDR1 SGHVS, CDR2 FQNEAQ. The DNA of the CDR3 is TGTGCCAGCAGCCCGGAGCGCGAGCAGTACTTC. Encoded protein: CASSPEREQYF.

This chain connects TRBV27 to TRBJ2-5; D uncertain. This CDR3 has 14 amino acids. Germline V gene lookup returns CDR1 MNHEY and CDR2 SMNVEV (reference sequence). Trimming removed 3 bases at V and 1 base at J, with 9 bases between. CDR3 coding DNA: TGTGCCAGCAGTTTTCCGATACTCCAAGAGACCCAGTACTTC. Amino acids: CASSFPILQETQYF.

This clonotype was observed a few times. CDR3 DNA sequence: TGTGCCAGCAGACTAGGACAGACCAATTCACCCCTCCACTTT. This translates into CASRLGQTNSPLHF. The chain is built from TRBV6-2 or TRBV6-3 and TRBJ1-6, with D possibly being TRBD1 (6 bases). This CDR3 is 14 amino acids long. Germline CDR1 is MNHEY and CDR2 is SVGEGT. V was clipped by 6 bases and J by 7 bases, with 13 bases between them.